This TCR beta chain comes out of a study of control samples from healthy donors and cancer patients (dated by TCRdb to the early 2020s). CDR1 and CDR2 (LGHDT, YNNKEL) derive from the germline V gene (reference sequence). The V and J ends are trimmed by 0 bases and 2 bases, leaving 13 bases between them. Its CDR3 holds 16 amino acids, cysteine through phenylalanine. Only the CDR3 DNA stays, 48 bases, in frame from base 1. This clone has just one count. Its antigen specificity is not known. No base-level quality is on record; no much larger clone is a single base apart. Library creation used the immunoSEQ multiplex PCR assay. What TCRdb holds here is the immuneACCESS table cut down to in-frame rearrangements. Part of the clones is not present; checked against another copy, under half of the missing clones reflect an unresolved V gene, and the others are unexplained. The sample records fewer than 90,000 clones, 70% to 90% of which are singletons. Together, the top ten hold 1.9% of the sample.

This sequence uses TRBV3-1 (or the pseudogene TRBV3-2) and TRBJ1-2, with a tentative D gene TRBD1 over 5 matching bases. Sequenced material: PBMCs. The TCR originated in a woman aged 55-70 years with head and neck cancer. The CDR3 has the sequence CASSQDLDSLNYGYTF. The nucleotide sequence is given as TGTGCCAGCAGCCAAGATCTTGACAGCTTAAACTATGGCTACACCTTC.